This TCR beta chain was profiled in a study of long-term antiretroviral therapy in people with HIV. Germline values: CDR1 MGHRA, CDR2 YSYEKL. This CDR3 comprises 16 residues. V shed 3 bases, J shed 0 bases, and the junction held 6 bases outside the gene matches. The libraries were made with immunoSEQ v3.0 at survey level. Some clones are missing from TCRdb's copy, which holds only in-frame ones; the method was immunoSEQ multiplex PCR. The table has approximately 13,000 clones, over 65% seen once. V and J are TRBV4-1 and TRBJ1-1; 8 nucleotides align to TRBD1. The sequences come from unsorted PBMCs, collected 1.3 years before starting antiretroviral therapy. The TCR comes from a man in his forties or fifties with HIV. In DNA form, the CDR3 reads TGCGCCAGCAGCCAGGACGACAGGGGCATGAACACTGAAGCTTTCTTT. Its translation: CASSQDDRGMNTEAFF.